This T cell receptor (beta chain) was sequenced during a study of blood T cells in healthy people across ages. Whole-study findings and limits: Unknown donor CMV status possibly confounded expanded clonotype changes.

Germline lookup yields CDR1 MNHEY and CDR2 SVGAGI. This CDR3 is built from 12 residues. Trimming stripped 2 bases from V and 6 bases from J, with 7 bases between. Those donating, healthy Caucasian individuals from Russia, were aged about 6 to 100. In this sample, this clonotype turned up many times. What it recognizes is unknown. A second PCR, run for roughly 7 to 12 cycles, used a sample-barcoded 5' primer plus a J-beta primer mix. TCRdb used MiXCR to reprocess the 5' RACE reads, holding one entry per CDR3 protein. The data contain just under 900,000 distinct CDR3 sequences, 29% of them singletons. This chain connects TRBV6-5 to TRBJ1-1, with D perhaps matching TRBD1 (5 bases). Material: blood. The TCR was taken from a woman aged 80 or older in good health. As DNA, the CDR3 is TGTGCCAGCAGTTACGGGGGGGCTGAAGCTTTCTTT. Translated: CASSYGGAEAFF.